Given below is one TCR beta chain in context. Antigen specificity is unknown. These data belong to a study of neoadjuvant anti-PD-1 for oral cavity cancer. Time point here: after neoadjuvant nivolumab, at surgical resection. These oral cavity squamous cell carcinomas were HPV-negative and locally advanced. PBMCs were not maintained or expanded in culture before analysis. Here immunoSEQ multiplex PCR was the method, and the copy in TCRdb shows in-frame clones only, minus some. In the table there are about 39,000 clones, 65% to 85% of which are singletons. Findings and limits, study-wide: Pretreatment Treg/Th17 ratio correlated inversely with post-treatment tumor clonality.

Looked up from germline, CDR1 is SGHNT and CDR2 is YYREEE (reference sequence). Trimming stripped 0 bases from V and 4 bases from J, with 13 bases between. The CDR3 has 16 amino acids. Sample: PBMCs, taken after nivolumab (anti-PD-1) treatment. The V and J genes are TRBV5-4 and TRBJ2-2, with D perhaps matching TRBD2 (5 bases). This clonotype was obtained from a person aged 40 to 85 with oral cavity squamous cell carcinoma. In nucleotides, the CDR3 is TGTGCCAGCAGCTTGGGCCGAGGAAGCGGCACCGGGGAGCTGTTTTTT. Its translation is CASSLGRGSGTGELFF.